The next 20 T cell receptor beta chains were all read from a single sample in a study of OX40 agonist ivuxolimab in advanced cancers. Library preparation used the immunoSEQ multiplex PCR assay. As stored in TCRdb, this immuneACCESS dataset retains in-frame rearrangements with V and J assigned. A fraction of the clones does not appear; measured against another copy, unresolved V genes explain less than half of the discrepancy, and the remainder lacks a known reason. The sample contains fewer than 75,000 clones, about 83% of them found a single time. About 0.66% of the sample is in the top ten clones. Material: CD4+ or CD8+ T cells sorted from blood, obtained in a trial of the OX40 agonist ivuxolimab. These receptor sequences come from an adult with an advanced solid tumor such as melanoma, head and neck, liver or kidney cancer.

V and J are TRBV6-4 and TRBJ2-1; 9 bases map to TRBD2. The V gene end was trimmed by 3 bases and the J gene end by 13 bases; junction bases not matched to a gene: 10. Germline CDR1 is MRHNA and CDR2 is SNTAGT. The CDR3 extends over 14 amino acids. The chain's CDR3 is CASSEIEREAPQFF. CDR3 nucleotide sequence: TGTGCCAGCAGTGAGATAGAGCGGGAGGCCCCCCAGTTCTTC.

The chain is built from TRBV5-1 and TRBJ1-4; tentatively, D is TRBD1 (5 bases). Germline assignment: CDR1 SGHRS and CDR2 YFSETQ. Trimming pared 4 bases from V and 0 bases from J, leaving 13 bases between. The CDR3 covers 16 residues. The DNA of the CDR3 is TGCGCCAGCAGCCCCTCGGGGGTGGCAACTAATGAAAAACTGTTTTTT. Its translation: CASSPSGVATNEKLFF.

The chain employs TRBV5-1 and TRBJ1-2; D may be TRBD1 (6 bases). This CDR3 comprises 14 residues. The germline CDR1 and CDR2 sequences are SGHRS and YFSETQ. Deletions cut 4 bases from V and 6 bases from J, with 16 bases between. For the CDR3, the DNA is TGCGCCAGCAGCACAGGGCCCAGCGGGGATGGCTACACCTTC. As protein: CASSTGPSGDGYTF.

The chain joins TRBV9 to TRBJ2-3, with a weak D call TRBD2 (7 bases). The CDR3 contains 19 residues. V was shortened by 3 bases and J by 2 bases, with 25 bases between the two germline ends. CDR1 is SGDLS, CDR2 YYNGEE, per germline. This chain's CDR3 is CASSGQGSGRENPTDTQYF. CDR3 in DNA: TGTGCCAGCAGCGGCCAGGGGTCGGGGCGGGAGAATCCCACAGATACGCAGTATTTT. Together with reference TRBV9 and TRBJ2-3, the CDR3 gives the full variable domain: DSGVTQTPKHLITATGQRVTLRCSPRSGDLSVYWYQQSLDQGLQFLIQYYNGEERAKGNILERFSAQQFPDLHSELNLSSLELGDSALYFCASSGQGSGRENPTDTQYFGPGTRLTVL.

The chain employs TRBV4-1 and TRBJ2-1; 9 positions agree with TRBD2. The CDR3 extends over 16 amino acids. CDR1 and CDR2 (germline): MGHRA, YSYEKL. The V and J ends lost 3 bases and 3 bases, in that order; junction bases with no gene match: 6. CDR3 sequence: CASSHIAGDLYNEQFF. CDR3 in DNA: TGCGCCAGCAGCCATATAGCGGGAGACCTCTACAATGAGCAGTTCTTC.

The CDR3 region has the DNA TGTGCCAGCAGTTTAAAGGGAAGGAATGAGCAGTTCTTC. Amino acid sequence: CASSLKGRNEQFF. The chain joins TRBV28 to TRBJ2-1; D is unclear. The CDR3 runs 13 residues. V lost 2 bases and J lost 7, with 9 bases in between. Germline V gene sequence: CDR1 MDHEN, CDR2 SYDVKM.

The DNA for the CDR3 is TGTGCCAGCAGGGGACAGGGTATTTATGGAAACACCATATATTTT. The encoded protein is CASRGQGIYGNTIYF. The rearrangement links TRBV6-1 to TRBJ1-3; 9 positions agree with TRBD1. The germline V gene encodes CDR1 MNHNS and CDR2 SASEGT. The CDR3 has 15 amino acids. Trimming at V came to 6 bases and at J to 3 bases, leaving 6 bases not matched to a gene.

DNA of the CDR3: TGTGCCAGCAGCGTCGGACTAGCGGGGAACACCGGGGAGCTGTTTTTT. This encodes CASSVGLAGNTGELFF. The rearrangement joins TRBV7-9 to TRBJ2-2; 11 nucleotides line up with TRBD2. The CDR3 contains 16 residues. CDR1 SEHNR and CDR2 FQNEAQ come from the germline V gene (reference sequence). Germline trimming cut 5 bases from V and 1 base from J; bases unmatched to any gene: 3.

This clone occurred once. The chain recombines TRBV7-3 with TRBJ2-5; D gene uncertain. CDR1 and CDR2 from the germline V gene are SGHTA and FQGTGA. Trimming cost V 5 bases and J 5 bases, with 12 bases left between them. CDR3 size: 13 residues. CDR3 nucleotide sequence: TGTGCCAGCAGCCCATCTGGCGTGGAGACCCAGTACTTC. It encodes CASSPSGVETQYF.

CDR3 loop: CASSGTWGAPGEQYF. CDR3 bases: TGTGCCAGCAGTGGGACGTGGGGGGCCCCGGGGGAGCAGTACTTC. V usage is TRBV2 and J usage is TRBJ2-7; D could derive from TRBD1 or TRBD2 (6 bases each). The V gene's germline CDR1 is SNHLY and CDR2 FYNNEI. The CDR3 is 15 amino acids. Trimming pared 4 bases from V and 7 bases from J, leaving 20 bases between.

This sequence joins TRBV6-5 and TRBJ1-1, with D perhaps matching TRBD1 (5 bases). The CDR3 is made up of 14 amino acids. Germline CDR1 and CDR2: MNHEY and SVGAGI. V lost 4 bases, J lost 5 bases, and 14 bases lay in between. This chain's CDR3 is CASSFRGAATEAFF. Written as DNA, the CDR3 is TGTGCCAGCAGTTTCCGAGGGGCTGCGACTGAAGCTTTCTTT.

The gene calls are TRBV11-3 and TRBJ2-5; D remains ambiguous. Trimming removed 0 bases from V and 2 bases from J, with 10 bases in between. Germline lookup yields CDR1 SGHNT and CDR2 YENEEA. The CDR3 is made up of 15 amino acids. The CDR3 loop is CASSLDEGPQETQYF. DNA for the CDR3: TGTGCCAGCAGCTTAGACGAAGGGCCTCAAGAGACCCAGTACTTC.

CDR3 bases: TGTGCCAGCAGCTTTGAACTCACAGATACGCAGTATTTT. Its translation: CASSFELTDTQYF. The chain is built from TRBV11-3 and TRBJ2-3; D call uncertain. The CDR3 covers 13 residues. Germline V CDR1 and CDR2: SGHNT, YENEEA. Trimming cost V 3 bases and J 2 bases, with 6 bases left between them.

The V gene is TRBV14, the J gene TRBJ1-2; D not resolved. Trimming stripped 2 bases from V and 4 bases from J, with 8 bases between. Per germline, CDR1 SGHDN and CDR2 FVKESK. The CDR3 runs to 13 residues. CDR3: CASSQRRFYGYTF. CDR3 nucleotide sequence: TGTGCCAGCAGCCAACGACGGTTCTATGGCTACACCTTC.

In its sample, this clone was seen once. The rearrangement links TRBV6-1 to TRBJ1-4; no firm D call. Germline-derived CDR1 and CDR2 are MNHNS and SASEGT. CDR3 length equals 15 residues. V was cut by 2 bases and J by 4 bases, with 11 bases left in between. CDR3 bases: TGTGCCAGCAGTGAACTACTTAGCGGTAATGAAAAACTGTTTTTT. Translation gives CASSELLSGNEKLFF.

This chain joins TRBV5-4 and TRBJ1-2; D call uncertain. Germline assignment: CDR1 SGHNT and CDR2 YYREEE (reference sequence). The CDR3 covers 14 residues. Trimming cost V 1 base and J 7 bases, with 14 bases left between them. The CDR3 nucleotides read TGTGCCAGCAGCTTGAATCCGGTTCAGAGTGGCTACACCTTC. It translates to CASSLNPVQSGYTF.

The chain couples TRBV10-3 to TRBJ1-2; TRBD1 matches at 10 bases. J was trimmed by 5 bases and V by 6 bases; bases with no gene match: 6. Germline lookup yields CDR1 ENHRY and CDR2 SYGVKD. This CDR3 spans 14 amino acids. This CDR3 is CAIRRDRGRYGYTF. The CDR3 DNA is TGTGCCATCAGAAGGGACAGGGGAAGGTATGGCTACACCTTC.

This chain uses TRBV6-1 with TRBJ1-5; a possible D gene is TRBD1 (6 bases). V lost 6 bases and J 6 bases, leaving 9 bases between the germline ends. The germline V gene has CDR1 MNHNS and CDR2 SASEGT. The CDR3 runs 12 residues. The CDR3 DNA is TGTGCCAGCAGCCCAGGGGTTCAGCCCCAGCATTTT. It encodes CASSPGVQPQHF.

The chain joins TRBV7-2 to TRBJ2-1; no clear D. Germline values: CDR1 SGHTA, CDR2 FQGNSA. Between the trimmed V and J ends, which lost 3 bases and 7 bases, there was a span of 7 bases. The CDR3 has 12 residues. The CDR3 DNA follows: TGTGCCAGCAGCTTTAATTTAAATGAGCAGTTCTTC. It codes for CASSFNLNEQFF.

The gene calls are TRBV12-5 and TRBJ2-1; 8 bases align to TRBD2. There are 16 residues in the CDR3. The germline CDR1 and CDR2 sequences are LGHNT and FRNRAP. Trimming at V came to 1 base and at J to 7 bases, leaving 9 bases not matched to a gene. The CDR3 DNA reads TGTGCTAGTGGTTTGGGACAGCGGGAGAGCCTTAATGAGCAGTTCTTC. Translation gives CASGLGQRESLNEQFF.